The rows below give T cell receptor beta chains drawn from one sample of a study of blood T cell repertoires in COVID-19. The assay was immunoSEQ multiplex PCR, and TCRdb's table has in-frame clones only and misses some. The data contain about 310,000 clones, 85% to 90% of them singletons. The specimen sequenced was peripheral blood. The receptor source for this set is a woman in her 30s with COVID-19, enrolled during active disease. CDR3s include the opening cysteine and the closing phenylalanine or tryptophan. Only part of the rows carry a size: once, few, many, or a class if the clone is expanded.

CASKTGQGISTGELFF	NA	TRBV27	TRBJ2-2
CASSPGGGTYEQYF	NA	TRBV9	TRBJ2-7
CASSLTGTGELFF	NA	TRBV12-3/TRBV12-4	TRBJ2-2
CASSTGFLQFF	NA	TRBV19	TRBJ2-1
CASSRQLASTDTQYF	once	TRBV14	TRBJ2-3
CASSRGTSGGNEQFF	NA	TRBV27	TRBJ2-1
CASSLERHTDTQYF	NA	TRBV27	TRBJ2-3
CASRAGQGDTQYF	NA	TRBV10-1	TRBJ2-3
CATGPTGLDQPQHF	NA	TRBV24-1	TRBJ1-5
CASSVSGSGQPQHF	NA	TRBV9	TRBJ1-5
CASSLLAVSGTTSNSPLHF	NA	TRBV27	TRBJ1-6
CASSLTSGSHEQFF	NA	TRBV28	TRBJ2-1
CASSKGGERETDKETQYF	NA	TRBV21-1	TRBJ2-5
CASSIGDRDYEQYF	few	TRBV19	TRBJ2-7
CASSLSGAANSPLHF	NA	TRBV27	TRBJ1-6
CAISESAGDYNEQFF	NA	TRBV10-3	TRBJ2-1
CASSPVNTEAFF	NA	TRBV11-2	TRBJ1-1
CAISGREATYNEQFF	NA	TRBV10-3	TRBJ2-1
CSVSDSATNEKLFF	NA	TRBV29-1	TRBJ1-4
CATSDFLGQGANMENTEAFF	NA	TRBV24-1	TRBJ1-1
CASSLGTVLHGELFF	NA	TRBV7-9	TRBJ2-2
CASSEASKGVPDTQYF	NA	TRBV6-1	TRBJ2-3
CASSSRLAGNYNEQFF	NA	TRBV11-2	TRBJ2-1
CASSPSLPGLVGAFF	NA	TRBV3-1/TRBV3-2	TRBJ1-1
CASKLLSGNTIYF	NA	TRBV6-6	TRBJ1-3
CASSPPSRQGYGYTF	NA	TRBV18	TRBJ1-2
CASIGGVNSPLHF	once	TRBV19	TRBJ1-6
CASSRQGDYGYTF	NA	TRBV5-5	TRBJ1-2
CASSSWTSRGYTF	NA	TRBV3-1/TRBV3-2	TRBJ1-2
CASSITVPNTEAFF	NA	TRBV19	TRBJ1-1
CASTADRGNEKLFF	NA	TRBV3-1/TRBV3-2	TRBJ1-4
CASSTGGASTDTQYF	NA	TRBV5-1	TRBJ2-3
CASRQTGGGTGELFF	NA	TRBV28	TRBJ2-2